Listed below are T cell receptor beta chains from one sample, sequenced in a study of Ad26.COV2.S vaccination and SARS-CoV-2 variants. Generated by immunoSEQ multiplex PCR, the TCRdb table keeps only in-frame clones and is missing some. The sample has around 450,000 clones, about 91% seen once. The sample here was peripheral blood, taken in a trial of Ad26.COV2.S vaccine versus placebo. The receptors derive from a person between 18 and 65 years old who received the Ad26.COV2.S COVID-19 vaccine or a placebo. Each CDR3 is given without its conserved first and last residue.

v_call	cdr3_aa
TRBV5-1	ASSLDGGSWDGYT
TRBV7-3	ASSPGGRSEAF
TRBV29-1	SARDPGFYGYT
TRBV23-1	ASSPVSGNTIY
TRBV4-2	ASSQEAGAYNSPLH
TRBV18	ASSPWAGGAAGELF
TRBV19	ASRRGPPFETQY
TRBV11-3	ASSFSGGTDTQY
TRBV28	ASSVRGLSYEQY
TRBV28	ASSSSGQGYEQY
TRBV7-3	ASSPIQGSYNEQF
TRBV11-3	ASSLSISNTEAF
TRBV10-3	AIRDGYEVIYGYT
TRBV4-3	ASSQGWGNTGELF
TRBV25-1	ASSDMRSPYNEQF
TRBV6-5	ASGTARSETQY
TRBV7-3	ASSPERTGDQAF
TRBV9	ASSPERGLGGYT
TRBV29-1	SVANTEAF
TRBV19	ASSDYEGTGANVLT
TRBV28	ASSLWFWSGSSGEQF
TRBV7-9	ASSRRQFPQFSNEKLF
TRBV20-1	SASTLREQY
TRBV5-4	ASSLNRDSPLH
TRBV21-1	ASSNGQGETQY
TRBV28	ASSLWTSGRGYNEQF
TRBV7-2	ASSLRWQGGFATNEKLF
TRBV19	ASSIRQGSTDTQY
TRBV7-8	ASGNWQPQH
TRBV5-6	ASSSGLAGDVADTQY